The 26 T cell receptor beta chains given below trace back to one sample, sequenced in a study of blood T cell repertoires in COVID-19. Produced via immunoSEQ multiplex PCR; TCRdb's table is partial and in-frame only. The data contain about 68,000 clones, almost 85% of them singletons. The material sequenced was peripheral blood. The receptors come from a man aged 50-59 years with active COVID-19.

The V and J genes are TRBV7-9 and TRBJ2-2, with 8 bases fitting TRBD2. Trimming cost V 5 bases and J 0 bases; bases outside gene matches: 8. This CDR3 comprises 17 residues. Germline CDR1 and CDR2: SEHNR and FQNEAQ (reference sequence). The chain's CDR3 is CASSPLLAVSNTGELFF. In nucleotides, the CDR3 is TGTGCCAGCAGCCCCCTACTAGCGGTATCGAACACCGGGGAGCTGTTTTTT.

Points on this clone: A read error may produce the germline difference seen at one junction end. Within the sample, other DNA sequences also encode this same CDR3. The chain combines TRBV6-5 with TRBJ2-7, with D possibly being TRBD1 (6 bases). The CDR3 consists of 15 residues. The germline CDR1 and CDR2 sequences are MNHEY and SVGAGI. The CDR3 sequence: CASSPIDRHSYEQYF. The CDR3 region has the DNA TGTGCCAGCAGTCCCATCGACAGGCACTCCTACGAGCAGTACTTT.

The chain joins TRBV9 to TRBJ2-7, with D unclear. The CDR3 has 14 residues. V was trimmed by 1 base and J by 1 base, leaving 9 bases between them. The germline V gene encodes CDR1 SGDLS and CDR2 YYNGEE. For the CDR3, the DNA is TGTGCCAGCAGCGTACGTGCCGGGTCCTACGAGCAGTACTTC. Its translation: CASSVRAGSYEQYF. The whole variable domain, filled in from reference TRBV9 and TRBJ2-7, reads DSGVTQTPKHLITATGQRVTLRCSPRSGDLSVYWYQQSLDQGLQFLIQYYNGEERAKGNILERFSAQQFPDLHSELNLSSLELGDSALYFCASSVRAGSYEQYFGPGTRLTVT.

The chain links TRBV6-6 to TRBJ1-5; D is uncertain. The CDR3 loop spans 14 amino acids. From germline, CDR1 is MNHNY and CDR2 SVGAGI (reference sequence). Trimming took 0 bases from V and 4 from J, leaving 7 bases between them. The CDR3 DNA reads TGTGCCAGCAGTTACTCGATCGGGAATCAGCCCCAGCATTTT. Translation gives CASSYSIGNQPQHF.

This clone was counted once. V usage is TRBV30 and J usage is TRBJ2-7, with D perhaps matching TRBD2 (6 bases). Trimming took 1 base from V and 2 from J, leaving 6 bases between them. Germline V gene sequence: CDR1 GTSNPN, CDR2 SVGIG (reference sequence). The CDR3 sequence is 12 residues long. This chain's CDR3 is CAWSGGAYEQYF. For the CDR3, the DNA is TGTGCCTGGAGTGGGGGGGCCTACGAGCAGTACTTC.

The V gene is TRBV21-1, the J gene TRBJ1-2; the tabulated D call, TRBD1, remains unverified against the DNA. TRBV21-1 is shown as a pseudogene. CDR3 length: 17 residues. In DNA form, the CDR3 reads TGTGCCAGCAGCCCCCGGGACAGGGAGGGTCATAATTATGGCTACACCTTC. Translated, it gives CASSPRDREGHNYGYTF.

The chain recombines TRBV20-1 with TRBJ2-1; tentatively, D is TRBD1 (5 bases). CDR1 and CDR2 from the germline V gene are DFQATT and SNEGSKA (reference sequence). Trimming cost V 6 bases and J 7 bases, with 19 bases left between them. The CDR3 runs 14 residues. The chain's CDR3 is CSASRIQAGNEQFF. Written as DNA, the CDR3 is TGCAGTGCCAGTAGGATCCAGGCAGGGAATGAGCAGTTCTTC.

This clone appeared once. CDR3 bases: TGTGCCAGCAGTGACCCCCCCGATGAAAAACTGTTTTTT. Translated, it gives CASSDPPDEKLFF. The rearrangement uses TRBV25-1 and TRBJ1-4; D is unclear. Germline loops: CDR1 MGHDK, CDR2 SYGVNS. The length of the CDR3 is 13 residues. Trimming took off 3 bases at V and 6 bases at J, with 8 bases between the two ends. Full variable domain (missing parts from reference TRBV25-1 and TRBJ1-4): EADIYQTPRYLVIGTGKKITLECSQTMGHDKMYWYQQDPGMELHLIHYSYGVNSTEKGDLSSESTVSRIRTEHFPLTLESARPSHTSQYLCASSDPPDEKLFFGSGTQLSVL.

J is TRBJ1-4 and V is TRBV2, with 9 nucleotides matching TRBD1. This CDR3 comprises 15 residues. V lost 6 bases to trimming and J lost 5 bases; unmatched junction nucleotides: 7. CDR1 SNHLY and CDR2 FYNNEI come from the germline V gene. CDR3: CASRETGGKNEKLFF. DNA of the CDR3: TGTGCCAGCAGGGAGACAGGGGGGAAAAATGAAAAACTGTTTTTT.

V is TRBV18 and J is TRBJ2-1; D gene uncertain. CDR1 is KGHSH, CDR2 LQKENI, per germline. CDR3 length equals 15 residues. Trimming removed 6 bases at V and 3 bases at J, with 15 bases between. The CDR3 protein is CASSSGQNLYNEQFF. Here the CDR3 DNA reads TGTGCCAGCTCGTCAGGCCAGAACCTCTACAATGAGCAGTTCTTC. Full variable domain (remainder filled in from reference TRBV18 and TRBJ2-1): NAGVMQNPRHLVRRRGQEARLRCSPMKGHSHVYWYRQLPEEGLKFMVYLQKENIIDESGMPKERFSAEFPKEGPSILRIQQVVRGDSAAYFCASSSGQNLYNEQFFGPGTRLTVL.

J is TRBJ2-5 and V is TRBV18; D is ambiguous. Germline CDR1 is KGHSH and CDR2 is LQKENI. The CDR3 runs 13 residues. V was clipped by 2 bases and J by 5 bases, with 9 bases between them. CDR3 loop: CASSPSVSETQYF. CDR3 DNA sequence: TGTGCCAGCTCACCATCCGTCTCGGAGACCCAGTACTTC. Combining the CDR3 with reference TRBV18 and TRBJ2-5 gives the whole variable domain NAGVMQNPRHLVRRRGQEARLRCSPMKGHSHVYWYRQLPEEGLKFMVYLQKENIIDESGMPKERFSAEFPKEGPSILRIQQVVRGDSAAYFCASSPSVSETQYFGPGTRLLVL.

The chain has TRBV6-5 and TRBJ1-5, with D maybe TRBD1 (5 bases). Germline V gene data show CDR1 as MNHEY and CDR2 as SVGAGI. There are 14 residues in the CDR3. Trimming removed 5 bases at V and 2 bases at J, with 10 bases between. The DNA for the CDR3 is TGTGCCAGCAGTCTAGGGGTGGGCAATCAGCCCCAGCATTTT. This codes for CASSLGVGNQPQHF.

This clone was seen a few times. This chain joins TRBV27 and TRBJ2-1, with D possibly matching TRBD2 (7 bases). V lost 8 bases and J 9 bases, leaving 14 bases between the germline ends. CDR3 length: 12 residues. Germline CDR1 MNHEY, CDR2 SMNVEV (reference sequence). The CDR3 DNA sequence: TGTGCCAGCTCTAGGGGGGGGCCTGAGCAGTTCTTC. Translation gives CASSRGGPEQFF.

The rearrangement joins TRBV4-1 to TRBJ1-1, with 7 positions matching TRBD1. CDR3 size: 14 residues. Germline CDR1 is MGHRA and CDR2 is YSYEKL. J gave up 4 bases and V 6 bases, and 8 bases lay outside the gene matches. The CDR3 DNA reads as TGCGCCAGCAGTCGCACAGGGGTAGCCACTGAAGCTTTCTTT. As protein: CASSRTGVATEAFF.

V and J are TRBV7-2 and TRBJ2-1; TRBD2 matches at 12 bases. V lost 5 bases and J lost 0; bases outside the gene matches: 5. The CDR3 contains 17 residues. Germline CDR1 SGHTA, CDR2 FQGNSA. The CDR3 is CASSAPSGGASYNEQFF. CDR3 coding DNA: TGTGCCAGCAGCGCCCCTAGCGGGGGGGCCTCCTACAATGAGCAGTTCTTC.

The CDR3 region is CASSPRGRGGDEQYF. The CDR3 DNA is TGTGCCAGCAGCCCCCGCGGGCGGGGGGGGGACGAGCAGTACTTC. The V gene is TRBV6-2 or TRBV6-3, the J gene TRBJ2-7, with 9 bases aligning to TRBD2. This CDR3 contains 15 residues. Per the germline V gene, CDR1 is MNHEY and CDR2 is SVGEGT. The junction had 11 bases not matched to a gene; V was cut back by 6 bases and J by 5 bases.

The genes are TRBV7-9 and TRBJ1-2; 9 positions match TRBD1. V shed 5 bases, J shed 7 bases, and the junction held 17 bases outside the gene matches. Per the germline V gene, CDR1 is SEHNR and CDR2 is FQNEAQ (reference sequence). The CDR3 runs 17 residues. CDR3 in DNA: TGTGCCAGCAGCCGCCCATTTCCCCTGGGACAGGGATTTGGCTACACCTTC. Translating it yields CASSRPFPLGQGFGYTF.

The count of this clone is one. The J gene is TRBJ2-2, the V gene TRBV4-1; 10 bases are a match to TRBD2. The CDR3 sequence is 19 residues long. Losses at the gene ends were 0 bases for V and 3 bases for J; bases not matched to a gene: 10. CDR1 is MGHRA, CDR2 YSYEKL, per germline. The CDR3 bases are TGCGCCAGCAGCCAAGATGGGCGAGCGGGAGGGCCAGACACCGGGGAGCTGTTTTTT. It yields the protein CASSQDGRAGGPDTGELFF.

This chain uses TRBV27 with TRBJ1-5; a possible D gene is TRBD1 (5 bases). Trimming left V 6 bases short and J 9 bases short, with 24 bases between. Germline lookup yields CDR1 MNHEY and CDR2 SMNVEV (reference sequence). The CDR3 consists of 16 residues. CDR3 coding DNA: TGTGCCAGCAGCCCGGCGGAAGGGGAGGTCATGATGCCCCAGCATTTT. Its translation is CASSPAEGEVMMPQHF.

The chain has TRBV2 and TRBJ2-7, with 9 bases matching TRBD2. This CDR3 region has 15 residues. Germline V CDR1 and CDR2: SNHLY, FYNNEI. Unmatched junction bases numbered 10, after V lost 4 bases and J lost 6 bases. The CDR3: CASSGRFSGRGEQYF. The CDR3 nucleotides read TGTGCCAGCAGTGGCCGTTTTAGCGGGAGAGGCGAGCAGTACTTC.

The chain links TRBV7-2 to TRBJ2-5; 10 bases fit TRBD2. V was clipped by 3 bases and J by 3 bases; unmatched bases: 7. Germline assignment: CDR1 SGHTA and CDR2 FQGNSA. The CDR3 is 16 amino acids. CDR3 residues: CASSFGYLAGEETQYF. The CDR3 region has the DNA TGTGCCAGCAGCTTTGGATACCTAGCGGGAGAAGAGACCCAGTACTTC.

The sample holds a few counts of this clone. V is TRBV11-3 and J is TRBJ2-1; 7 nucleotides agree with TRBD2. Germline trimming cut 4 bases from V and 6 bases from J; bases unmatched to any gene: 6. CDR1 and CDR2 from the germline V gene are SGHNT and YENEEA. The length of the CDR3 is 14 residues. This CDR3 reads CASSSPGGGNEQFF. CDR3 bases: TGTGCCAGCAGCTCCCCGGGGGGTGGCAATGAGCAGTTCTTC.

The chain uses TRBV7-9 and TRBJ1-1, with unresolved D. There are 11 residues in the CDR3. The germline V and J ends were trimmed by 4 bases and 9 bases, with 9 bases remaining between them. CDR1 is SEHNR, CDR2 FQNEAQ, per germline (reference sequence). This CDR3 reads CASSWEGKAFF. Written as DNA, the CDR3 is TGTGCCAGCAGCTGGGAGGGTAAAGCTTTCTTT.

This sequence joins TRBV11-2 and TRBJ2-1; the match to TRBD2 covers 16 bases. The CDR3 consists of 19 residues. V dropped 5 bases and J dropped 4; count of bases not matched to a gene: 11. From germline, CDR1 is SGHAT and CDR2 FQNNGV. The CDR3 sequence: CASSPYGTSGGAGYNEQFF. Here the CDR3 DNA reads TGTGCCAGCAGCCCGTACGGGACTAGCGGGGGGGCCGGGTACAATGAGCAGTTCTTC.

The chain has TRBV25-1 and TRBJ2-7, with unresolved D. Trimming shortened V by 1 base and J by 1 base, and 8 bases separated the two germline ends. Germline assignment: CDR1 MGHDK and CDR2 SYGVNS. The CDR3 covers 14 residues. CDR3 DNA: TGTGCCAGCAGTGAATCGGGTAGATCCTACGAGCAGTACTTC. This codes for CASSESGRSYEQYF.

This chain joins TRBV30 and TRBJ2-2; D may be TRBD2 (6 bases). V lost 5 bases to trimming and J lost 8 bases, with 21 bases between them. The CDR3 has 15 amino acids. Germline assignment: CDR1 GTSNPN and CDR2 SVGIG (reference sequence). CDR3 sequence reads: CAWEGWRGTTGELFF. The DNA of the CDR3 is TGTGCCTGGGAGGGTTGGAGGGGTACTACTGGGGAGCTGTTTTTT.